These 11 T cell receptor beta chains were all obtained from the same sample, sequenced in a study. The sorted Tregs were CD4+CD25+CD127-/low cells. MiXCR, run by TCRdb on the 5' RACE reads, gives a single entry per CDR3 protein. The table includes fewer than 50,000 distinct CDR3 sequences, about a fifth detected once. Sequencing used Tregs sorted from a lymph node. The receptor source for this set is a female donor with breast cancer.

This clonotype came up a few times. The V call is TRBV7-2, the J call TRBJ1-6, with 8 bases identical to TRBD1. The CDR3 has 15 amino acids. The germline CDR1 and CDR2 sequences are SGHTA and FQGNSA. V trimming: 2 bases; J trimming: 6 bases; junction bases outside the gene matches: 3. CDR3 coding DNA: TGTGCCAGCAGCTTAATGGACAGGGCTAATTCACCCCTCCACTTT. Protein product: CASSLMDRANSPLHF. Drawing the rest from reference TRBV7-2 and TRBJ1-6, the complete variable domain is GAGVSQSPSNKVTEKGKDVELRCDPISGHTALYWYRQSLGQGLEFLIYFQGNSAPDKSGLPSDRFSAERTGGSVSTLTIQRTQQEDSAVYLCASSLMDRANSPLHFGNGTRLTVT.

This clonotype was counted between two and nine times. This rearrangement joins TRBV7-6 to TRBJ1-1; TRBD1 agrees at 9 bases. V dropped 5 bases and J dropped 4; count of bases not matched to a gene: 5. CDR1 and CDR2 (germline): SGHVS, FNYEAQ. This CDR3 comprises 14 residues. The CDR3 DNA is TGTGCCAGCAGCCAGGGACAGGGCCTCACTGAAGCTTTCTTT. Protein sequence: CASSQGQGLTEAFF.

V gene TRBV27 combines with J gene TRBJ2-2; D remains unclear. Germline values: CDR1 MNHEY, CDR2 SMNVEV (reference sequence). V was shortened by 3 bases and J by 4 bases, with 12 bases between the two germline ends. The length of the CDR3 is 15 residues. The CDR3 protein is CASSFRASGTGELFF. CDR3 in DNA: TGTGCCAGCAGTTTCCGGGCTTCGGGCACCGGGGAGCTGTTTTTT.

The chain uses TRBV24-1 and TRBJ1-4; perhaps TRBD1 as D (6 bases). V was clipped by 2 bases and J by 5 bases, with 11 bases between them. The CDR3 extends over 15 amino acids. The germline CDR1 and CDR2 sequences are KGHDR and SFDVKD. The chain's CDR3 is CATSDSGQNNEKLFF. CDR3 nucleotides: TGTGCCACCAGTGATTCCGGACAGAACAATGAAAAACTGTTTTTT.

J is TRBJ1-2 and V is TRBV5-1, with D possibly being TRBD1 (6 bases). V lost 1 base, J lost 2 bases, and 18 bases lay in between. Germline V lookup: CDR1 SGHRS, CDR2 YFSETQ. The CDR3 totals 17 residues. The CDR3 loop reads CASSLKGEYTANYGYTF. The CDR3 DNA follows: TGCGCCAGCAGCTTGAAGGGGGAATACACAGCCAACTATGGCTACACCTTC.

This clonotype was counted between two and nine times. This rearrangement joins TRBV6-1 to TRBJ2-5; TRBD2 agrees at 13 bases. The germline CDR1 and CDR2 sequences are MNHNS and SASEGT. The CDR3 consists of 16 residues. J lost 5 bases, V lost 4 bases, and 7 bases had no gene match. The CDR3 loop reads CASSAGLAGVGETQYF. In nucleotides, the CDR3 is TGTGCCAGCAGTGCCGGACTAGCGGGAGTGGGGGAGACCCAGTACTTC.

Concerning this clonotype itself: A much larger clone lies a single base off, so this may be a read error. V and J are TRBV5-6 and TRBJ2-5; 12 nucleotides align to TRBD2. Germline V gene sequence: CDR1 SGHDT, CDR2 YYEEEE. Germline trimming cut 6 bases from V and 5 bases from J; bases unmatched to any gene: 8. The CDR3 totals 15 residues. CDR3 DNA: TGTGCCAGCAACCTGCGACTAGCGGGAGTTGAGACCCAGTACTTC. Protein: CASNLRLAGVETQYF. The variable domain in full, completed from reference TRBV5-6 and TRBJ2-5, reads DAGVTQSPTHLIKTRGQQVTLRCSPKSGHDTVSWYQQALGQGPQFIFQYYEEEERQRGNFPDRFSGHQFPNYSSELNVNALLLGDSALYLCASNLRLAGVETQYFGPGTRLLVL.

As for this clonotype: A much larger clone sits a single nucleotide away, making a read error possible. This chain joins TRBV6-5 and TRBJ1-6; 8 nucleotides agree with TRBD1. Germline CDR1 MNHEY, CDR2 SVGAGI. The CDR3 loop spans 16 amino acids. The CDR3 DNA is TGTGCCAGCGGTTACCATGGACAGGGAGGAAATTCACCCCTCCACTTT. Residues: CASGYHGQGGNSPLHF.

Comments on this clonotype: This may come from a read error, since a much larger clone is one base off. The chain employs TRBV28 and TRBJ2-7; D gene ambiguous. The CDR3 is 13 residues long. Trimming took off 7 bases at V and 7 bases at J, with 17 bases between the two ends. Germline values: CDR1 MDHEN, CDR2 SYDVKM. The CDR3: CASTRAYLGEQYF. The CDR3 nucleotides are TGTGCCAGCACCCGAGCCTACCTTGGGGAGCAGTACTTC.

Sample share makes this clonotype medium-sized. The CDR3 is CASSSYPGNNEQFF. CDR3 DNA sequence: TGTGCCAGCAGCTCCTATCCCGGGAACAATGAGCAGTTCTTC. The chain couples TRBV7-3 to TRBJ2-1, with D perhaps TRBD2 (5 bases). Between the trimmed V and J ends, which lost 4 bases and 5 bases, there was a span of 12 bases. This CDR3 is 14 amino acids long. Germline V gene data show CDR1 as SGHTA and CDR2 as FQGTGA.

There are a few counts of this clonotype. V and J are TRBV9 and TRBJ1-2; D might be TRBD1 (5 bases). CDR1 SGDLS and CDR2 YYNGEE come from the germline V gene. Trimming took off 3 bases at V and 7 bases at J, with 10 bases between the two ends. There are 12 residues in the CDR3. CDR3 nucleotide sequence: TGTGCCAGCAGCGCTGCAGGGATTGGCTACACCTTC. It translates to CASSAAGIGYTF.